Each of the 4 T cell receptor beta chains below was sequenced from the same sample in a study of post-analysis software for immune sequencing data (dated by TCRdb to the mid-2010s). These receptors are not linked to any known antigen. The paper's findings and limits, for the study overall: Significantly higher frequencies in patients than in controls were found for about five TRBV segments, including TRBV5-6, TRBV5-1 and TRBV20-1.

The method behind the library was PCR. Sequencing took place on an Illumina HiSeq 2500. Unique molecular identifiers were incorporated into TCR beta cDNA libraries to reduce PCR and sequencing biases. TCRdb redid the processing of the public reads, applying fastp at Q25 and MiXCR, and retained in-frame beta chains. Rows merge per CDR3 protein into single entries with the most common DNA and genes. This sample comprises hundreds of thousands of distinct CDR3 sequences, about 60% of them detected only once. Roughly 10% of the sample is taken by the ten largest. The sequenced sample consisted of blood. The receptors here all came from a girl aged 2-15 years with multiple sclerosis.

The CDR3 region has the DNA TGCAGCGTGACCGACATCTCTCGTGGAACCCAGTACTTC. This translates into CSVTDISRGTQYF. The J gene is TRBJ2-5, the V gene TRBV29-1; D is undetermined. The CDR3 totals 13 residues. Trimming stripped 6 bases from V and 8 bases from J, with 19 bases between. The V gene's germline CDR1 is SQVTM and CDR2 ANQGSEA. Looking up the rest from reference TRBV29-1 and TRBJ2-5 gives the full variable domain: SAVISQKPSRDICQRGTSLTIQCQVDSQVTMMFWYRQQPGQSLTLIATANQGSEATYESGFVIDKFPISRPNLTFSTLTVSNMSPEDSSIYLCSVTDISRGTQYFGPGTRLLVL.

The chain combines TRBV5-8 with TRBJ1-2, with TRBD1 matching 7 bases. The length of the CDR3 is 13 residues. Germline V gene data show CDR1 as SGHTS and CDR2 as YDEGEE. V trimming: 2 bases; J trimming: 6 bases; junction bases outside the gene matches: 4. The CDR3 nucleotides are TGTGCCAGCAGCTTAAGGGACAGTCATGGCTACACCTTC. Translated: CASSLRDSHGYTF. The full variable domain, with the rest looked up from reference TRBV5-8 and TRBJ1-2, is EAGVTQSPTHLIKTRGQQATLRCSPISGHTSVYWYQQALGLGLQFLLWYDEGEERNRGNFPPRFSGRQFPNYSSELNVNALELEDSALYLCASSLRDSHGYTFGSGTRLTVV.

The genes are TRBV24-1 and TRBJ2-1, with TRBD2 matching 8 bases. V shed 3 bases and J 5 bases; nucleotides not matched to a gene: 8. This CDR3 has 16 residues. Germline assignment: CDR1 KGHDR and CDR2 SFDVKD. The CDR3 region is CATSDAGTSRHNEQFF. The CDR3, as DNA: TGTGCCACCAGTGATGCCGGGACTAGTCGCCACAATGAGCAGTTCTTC.

The chain combines TRBV12-3 or TRBV12-4 with TRBJ2-2; unclear D gene. Trimming took off 6 bases at V and 1 base at J, with 9 bases between the two ends. The CDR3 length is 14 residues. The CDR3 DNA sequence: TGTGCCAGCAGACCCGACGGGAACACCGGGGAGCTGTTTTTT. Translated, it gives CASRPDGNTGELFF.